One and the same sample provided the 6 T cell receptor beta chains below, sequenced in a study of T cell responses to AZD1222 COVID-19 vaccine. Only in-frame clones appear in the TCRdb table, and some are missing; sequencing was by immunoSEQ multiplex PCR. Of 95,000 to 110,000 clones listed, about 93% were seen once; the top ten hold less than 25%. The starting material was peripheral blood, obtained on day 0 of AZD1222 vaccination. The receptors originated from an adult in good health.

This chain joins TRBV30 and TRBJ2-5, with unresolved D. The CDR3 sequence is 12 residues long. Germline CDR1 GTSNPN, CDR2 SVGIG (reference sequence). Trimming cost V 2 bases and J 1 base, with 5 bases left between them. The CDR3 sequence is CAWSQSQETQYF. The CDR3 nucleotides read TGTGCCTGGAGTCAATCCCAAGAGACCCAGTACTTC.

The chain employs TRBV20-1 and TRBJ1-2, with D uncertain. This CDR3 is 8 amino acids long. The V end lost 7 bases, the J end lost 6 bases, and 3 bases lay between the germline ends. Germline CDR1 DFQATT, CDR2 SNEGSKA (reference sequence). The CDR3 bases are TGCAGTGGTGATGGCTACACCTTC. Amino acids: CSGDGYTF.

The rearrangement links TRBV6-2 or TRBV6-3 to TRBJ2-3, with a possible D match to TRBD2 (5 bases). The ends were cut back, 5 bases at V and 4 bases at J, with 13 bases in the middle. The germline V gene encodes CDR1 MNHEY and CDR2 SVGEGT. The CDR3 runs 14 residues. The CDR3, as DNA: TGTGCCAGCAGTCGGACTGGCCCCCCAGATACGCAGTATTTT. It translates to CASSRTGPPDTQYF.

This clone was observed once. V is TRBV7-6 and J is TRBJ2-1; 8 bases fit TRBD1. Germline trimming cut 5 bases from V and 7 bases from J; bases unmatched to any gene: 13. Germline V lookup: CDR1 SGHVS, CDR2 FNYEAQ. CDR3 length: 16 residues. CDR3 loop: CASSAAHWTGKNEQFF. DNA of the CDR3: TGTGCCAGCAGCGCCGCCCATTGGACAGGGAAAAATGAGCAGTTCTTC. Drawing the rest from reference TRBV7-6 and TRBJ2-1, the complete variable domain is GAGVSQSPRYKVTKRGQDVALRCDPISGHVSLYWYRQALGQGPEFLTYFNYEAQQDKSGLPNDRFSAERPEGSISTLTIQRTEQRDSAMYRCASSAAHWTGKNEQFFGPGTRLTVL.

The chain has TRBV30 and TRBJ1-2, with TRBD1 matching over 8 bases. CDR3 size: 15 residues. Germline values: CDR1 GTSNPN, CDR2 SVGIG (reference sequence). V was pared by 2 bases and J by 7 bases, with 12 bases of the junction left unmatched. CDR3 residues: CAWSRSPGQGGGYTF. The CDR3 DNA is TGTGCCTGGAGTCGTAGCCCTGGACAGGGTGGTGGCTACACCTTC.

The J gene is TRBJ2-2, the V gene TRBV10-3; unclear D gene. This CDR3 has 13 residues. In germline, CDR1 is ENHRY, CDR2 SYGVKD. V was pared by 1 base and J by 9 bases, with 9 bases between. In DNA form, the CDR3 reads TGTGCCATCAGTGAGTTAGTTCAGCGGGAGCTGTTTTTT. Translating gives CAISELVQRELFF.